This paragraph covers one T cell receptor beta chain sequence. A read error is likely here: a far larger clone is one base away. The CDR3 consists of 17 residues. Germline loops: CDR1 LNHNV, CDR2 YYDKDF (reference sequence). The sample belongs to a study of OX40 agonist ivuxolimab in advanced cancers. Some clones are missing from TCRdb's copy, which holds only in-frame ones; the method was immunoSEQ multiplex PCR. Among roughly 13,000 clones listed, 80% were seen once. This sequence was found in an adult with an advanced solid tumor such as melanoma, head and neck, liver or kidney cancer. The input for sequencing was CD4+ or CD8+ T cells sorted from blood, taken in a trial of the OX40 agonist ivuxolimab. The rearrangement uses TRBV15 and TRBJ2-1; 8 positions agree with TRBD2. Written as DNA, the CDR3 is TGTGCCACCAGCAGAGTAAGCGGGAGTAGCGCCTACAGTGAGCAGTTCTTC. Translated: CATSRVSGSSAYSEQFF. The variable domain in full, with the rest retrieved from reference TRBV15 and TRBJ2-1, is DAMVIQNPRYQVTQFGKPVTLSCSQTLNHNVMYWYQQKSSQAPKLLFHYYDKDFNNEADTPDNFQSRRPNTSFCFLDIRSPGLGDTAMYLCATSRVSGSSAYSEQFFGPGTRLTVL.